The 16 T cell receptor beta chains presented below share a single source sample, sequenced in a study of control samples from healthy donors and cancer patients. The protocol was immunoSEQ multiplex PCR, while the TCRdb copy is restricted to in-frame clones and leaves out a portion. The data show tens of thousands of clones, with about nine tenths seen just once and approximately 15% held by the top ten. The specimen was blood. The origin of the receptors is a man aged 30 to 45 in good health.

This sequence joins TRBV3-1 (or the pseudogene TRBV3-2) and TRBJ1-6, with unresolved D. CDR3 length: 15 amino acids. Germline CDR1 LGHDT, CDR2 YNNKEL (reference sequence). Trimming took 5 bases from V and 5 from J, leaving 13 bases between them. As DNA, the CDR3 is TGTGCCAGCAGCTACAGAGGGCTTGATAATTCACCCCTCCACTTT. Its protein is CASSYRGLDNSPLHF.

V and J are TRBV7-2 and TRBJ2-1; D might be TRBD2 (6 bases). Germline CDR1 is SGHTA and CDR2 is FQGNSA. The V and J ends lost 5 bases and 13 bases respectively, with 15 bases between them. CDR3 length: 12 amino acids. The CDR3 loop is CASSLLAGIQFF. The CDR3 DNA follows: TGTGCCAGCAGCCTCCTGGCGGGAATCCAGTTCTTC.

This clone appeared once. The rearrangement joins TRBV6-5 to TRBJ2-7; TRBD2 aligns across 7 bases. The CDR3 runs 13 residues. V was pared by 6 bases and J by 4 bases, with 6 bases of the junction left unmatched. Germline loops: CDR1 MNHEY, CDR2 SVGAGI. This chain's CDR3 is CASRGGGPYEQYF. In DNA form, the CDR3 reads TGTGCCAGCAGGGGCGGGGGACCTTACGAGCAGTACTTC.

The chain uses TRBV27 and TRBJ2-2; TRBD2 might be the D (6 bases). This CDR3 spans 15 amino acids. The germline CDR1 and CDR2 sequences are MNHEY and SMNVEV (reference sequence). Between the trimmed V and J ends, which lost 4 bases and 7 bases, there was a span of 16 bases. The CDR3 protein is CASSSLTLGGGELFF. The CDR3 nucleotides read TGTGCCAGCAGTTCCTTAACCCTGGGAGGCGGGGAGCTGTTTTTT.

The chain links TRBV10-3 to TRBJ2-7; D unclear. Germline CDR1 is ENHRY and CDR2 is SYGVKD. CDR3 length: 11 amino acids. Between the trimmed V and J ends, which lost 8 bases and 3 bases, there was a span of 8 bases. CDR3 protein: CAIGRLYEQYF. CDR3 DNA: TGTGCCATCGGGCGCCTCTACGAGCAGTACTTC.

This chain links TRBV18 with TRBJ1-1; TRBD1 matches 8 bases. CDR1 is KGHSH and CDR2 is LQKENI in the germline V gene. V shed 5 bases, J shed 1 base, and the junction held 3 bases outside the gene matches. This CDR3 is built from 14 residues. The chain's CDR3 is CASSAGQGNTEAFF. The DNA for the CDR3 is TGTGCCAGCTCAGCCGGACAGGGGAACACTGAAGCTTTCTTT.

This clone was seen only once. The chain employs TRBV19 and TRBJ2-5, with D hard to call. The V end was cut by 7 bases, the J end by 2 bases, with 11 bases between. There are 13 residues in the CDR3. The germline V gene has CDR1 LNHDA and CDR2 SQIVND (reference sequence). The CDR3 DNA reads as TGTGCCAGTACCACGACGGTACAAGAGACCCAGTACTTC. Protein product: CASTTTVQETQYF.

This clone was observed a single time. The rearrangement uses TRBV4-3 and TRBJ1-6; D remains unclear. The germline gives CDR1 LGHNA, CDR2 YSLEER. The CDR3 sequence is 13 residues long. Trimming left V 1 base short and J 8 bases short, with 6 bases between. The CDR3 loop is CASSQVVDSPLHF. In DNA form, the CDR3 reads TGCGCCAGCAGCCAAGTCGTTGATTCACCCCTCCACTTT.

The V and J genes are TRBV9 and TRBJ1-5; the D is unclear. The CDR3 loop spans 15 amino acids. Trimming shortened V by 4 bases and J by 3 bases, and 14 bases separated the two germline ends. Germline CDR1 and CDR2: SGDLS and YYNGEE. The CDR3 coding sequence is TGTGCCAGCAGCCCCCAGGCGAATTCCAATCAGCCCCAGCATTTT. It specifies CASSPQANSNQPQHF.

This clone is classed as medium-sized. The genes are TRBV9 and TRBJ2-2; TRBD1 matches 11 bases. The CDR3 totals 21 residues. V dropped 3 bases and J dropped 5; count of bases not matched to a gene: 21. Germline values: CDR1 SGDLS, CDR2 YYNGEE. CDR3 region: CASSARPKLDRGRKATGELFF. The CDR3 DNA reads as TGTGCCAGCAGCGCCCGACCGAAGCTGGACAGGGGGCGTAAAGCGACCGGGGAGCTGTTTTTT.

The sample holds one count of this clone. V gene TRBV4-1 combines with J gene TRBJ1-1; D unresolved. The germline V gene has CDR1 MGHRA and CDR2 YSYEKL. Trimming stripped 0 bases from V and 11 bases from J, with 28 bases between. The CDR3 totals 18 residues. The CDR3 loop reads CASSQEGIGPEEYNGAFF. CDR3 sequence (DNA): TGCGCCAGCAGCCAAGAAGGGATCGGCCCGGAGGAGTACAATGGGGCTTTCTTT.

The chain is built from TRBV14 and TRBJ2-2, with D hard to call. Germline CDR1 and CDR2: SGHDN and FVKESK. V was clipped by 4 bases and J by 6 bases, with 15 bases between them. This CDR3 region has 15 residues. CDR3 protein: CASSLRALEPGELFF. CDR3 sequence (DNA): TGTGCCAGCAGCCTAAGAGCGCTAGAACCCGGGGAGCTGTTTTTT.

The chain links TRBV29-1 to TRBJ2-3, with TRBD1 matching over 7 bases. V shed 5 bases, J shed 5 bases, and the junction held 10 bases outside the gene matches. Germline values: CDR1 SQVTM, CDR2 ANQGSEA. The CDR3 length is 14 residues. The CDR3 loop is CSVRRGPMVDTQYF. The DNA of the CDR3 is TGCAGCGTTCGTAGGGGGCCAATGGTAGATACGCAGTATTTT.

The chain uses TRBV11-1 and TRBJ2-7, with D possibly TRBD2 on 5 matching bases. Germline V gives CDR1 SGHAT, CDR2 FQDESV (reference sequence). The CDR3 has 16 amino acids. V lost 5 bases and J lost 3, with 20 bases in between. The CDR3 DNA reads TGTGCCAGCAGCCCCGGGCCCCTTCCGGGGAACTACGAGCAGTACTTC. Translated: CASSPGPLPGNYEQYF.

The V call is TRBV6-6, the J call TRBJ1-1; TRBD1 is a possible D gene (5 bases). CDR3 length: 16 residues. Trimming cost V 5 bases and J 1 base, with 17 bases left between them. The V gene's germline CDR1 is MNHNY and CDR2 SVGAGI (reference sequence). The CDR3 spells CASSRLIGTGNTEAFF. The CDR3 nucleotides are TGTGCCAGCAGTCGACTCATAGGGACGGGGAACACTGAAGCTTTCTTT.

This clone was seen once. The CDR3 region is CASSPDRATGELFF. The CDR3 DNA follows: TGTGCCAGCAGCCCGGACAGGGCCACCGGGGAGCTGTTTTTT. The chain recombines TRBV6-2 or TRBV6-3 with TRBJ2-2; 8 bases are a match to TRBD1. Germline V gives CDR1 MNHEY, CDR2 SVGEGT. Trimming cost V 6 bases and J 4 bases; bases outside gene matches: 4. CDR3 size: 14 residues.